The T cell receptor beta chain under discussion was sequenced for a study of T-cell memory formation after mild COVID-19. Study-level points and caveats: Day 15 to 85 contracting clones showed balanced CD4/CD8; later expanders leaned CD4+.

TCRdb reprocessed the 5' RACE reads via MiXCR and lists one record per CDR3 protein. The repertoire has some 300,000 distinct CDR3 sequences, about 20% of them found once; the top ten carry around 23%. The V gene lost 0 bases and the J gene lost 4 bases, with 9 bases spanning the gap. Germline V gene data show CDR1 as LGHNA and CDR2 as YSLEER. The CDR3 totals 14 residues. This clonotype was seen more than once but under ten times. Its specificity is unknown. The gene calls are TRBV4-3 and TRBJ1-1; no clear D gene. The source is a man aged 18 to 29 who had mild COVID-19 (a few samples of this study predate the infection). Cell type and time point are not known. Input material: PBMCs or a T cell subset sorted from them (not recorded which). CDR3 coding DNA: TGCGCCAGCAGCCAAGATATGGGAAGCACTGAAGCTTTCTTT. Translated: CASSQDMGSTEAFF.